This T cell receptor (beta chain) stems from a study of regulatory T cells in long-lasting Graves disease. V was trimmed by 0 bases and J by 4 bases, leaving 12 bases between them. Germline CDR1 LNHDA, CDR2 SQIVND (reference sequence). The CDR3 covers 15 residues. Time point reported: newly diagnosed GD, antithyroid drugs for less than 3 months. Construction of the TCR library relied on RNA isolated from PBMCs. Relying on iRepertoire HTBI primers and Arm-PCR of CDR3 regions, the team built TCR beta libraries. TCRdb re-analysed the multiplex PCR reads in MiXCR, keeping a single row per CDR3 protein. The data contain around 450,000 distinct CDR3 sequences, roughly 15% of them singletons. In this sample, this clonotype turned up many times. These sequences were also reported in another study, on T cells in Graves' hyperthyroidism and ophthalmopathy. That investigation notes: Through a model of 13 V-J features, ophthalmopathy was separated from stable hyperthyroidism.

The sequenced sample was peripheral blood mononuclear cells (PBMCs), obtained at new diagnosis, from a patient treated with antithyroid drugs. The rearrangement uses TRBV19 and TRBJ1-2; the D gene is possibly TRBD1 (6 bases). The TCR comes from a woman in her thirties or forties with Graves disease. The CDR3: CASSIEGRGGYGYTF. The CDR3 DNA is TGTGCCAGTAGTATAGAGGGCAGGGGCGGCTATGGCTACACCTTC.